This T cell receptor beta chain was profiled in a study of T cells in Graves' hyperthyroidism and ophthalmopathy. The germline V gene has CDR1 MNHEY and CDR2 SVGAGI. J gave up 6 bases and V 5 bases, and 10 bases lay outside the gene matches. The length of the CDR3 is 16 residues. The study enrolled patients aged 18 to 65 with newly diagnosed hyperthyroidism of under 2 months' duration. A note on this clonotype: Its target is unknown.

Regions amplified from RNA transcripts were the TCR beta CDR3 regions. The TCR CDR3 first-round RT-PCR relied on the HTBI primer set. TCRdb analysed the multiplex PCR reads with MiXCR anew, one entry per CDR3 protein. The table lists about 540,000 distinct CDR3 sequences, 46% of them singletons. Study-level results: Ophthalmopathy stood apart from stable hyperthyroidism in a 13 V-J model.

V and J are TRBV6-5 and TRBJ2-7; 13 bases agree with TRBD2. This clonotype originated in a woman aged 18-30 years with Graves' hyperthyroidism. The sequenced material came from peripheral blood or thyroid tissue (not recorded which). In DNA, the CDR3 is TGTGCCAGCAGTGGCGACCGGACTAGCGGGAGCTGCGAGCAGTACTTC. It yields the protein CASSGDRTSGSCEQYF.